Listed here are 32 T cell receptor beta chains from one sample, sequenced in a study of prognosis after radiotherapy for stage I lung cancer. The genomic DNA TCR beta CDR3 region underwent two rounds of multiplex PCR. First-round PCR used primers specific to each TRBV and TRBJ gene. TCRdb fed the multiplex PCR reads into MiXCR, producing one record per CDR3 protein. The repertoire holds about 11,000 distinct CDR3 sequences, with about 53% as singletons. The starting material was PBMCs, obtained before or after stereotactic body radiation therapy (not recorded which). These receptors were obtained from a donor aged 50 or older with non-small cell lung cancer.

In this sample, this clonotype turned up many times. The genes are TRBV20-1 and TRBJ2-1; 9 bases map to TRBD1. This CDR3 region has 14 residues. Germline assignment: CDR1 DFQATT and CDR2 SNEGSKA (reference sequence). J lost 5 bases, V lost 3 bases, and 5 bases had no gene match. The CDR3 loop is CSARTGTGNNEQFF. The CDR3 DNA reads as TGCAGTGCTAGGACCGGGACAGGGAACAATGAGCAGTTCTTC.

The chain has TRBV12-3 or TRBV12-4 and TRBJ2-2, with TRBD1 identical over 10 bases. The CDR3 extends over 15 amino acids. The J segment lost 2 bases and the V segment lost 6 bases, leaving 3 bases of the junction unmatched. The chain's CDR3 is CASRGDRGNTGELFF. In DNA form, the CDR3 reads TGTGCCAGCAGGGGGGACAGGGGAAACACCGGGGAGCTGTTTTTT.

On this clonotype itself: The CDR3 does not close with the conserved phenylalanine or tryptophan, likely indicating a read error. This chain uses TRBV6-5 with TRBJ2-1; the match to TRBD2 covers 11 bases. CDR3 length: 14 amino acids. CDR1 and CDR2 (germline): MNHEY, SVGAGI. Trimming at V came to 4 bases and at J to 8 bases, leaving 4 bases not matched to a gene. CDR3 amino acids: CASSFSGREDEQFS. The DNA for the CDR3 is TGTGCCAGCAGTTTTAGCGGGAGGGAGGATGAGCAGTTCTCC.

The chain is built from TRBV20-1 and TRBJ2-3; 12 bases line up with TRBD2. Unmatched junction bases numbered 10, after V lost 4 bases and J lost 11 bases. The CDR3 consists of 14 residues. From germline, CDR1 is DFQATT and CDR2 SNEGSKA (reference sequence). The CDR3 DNA follows: TGCAGTGCTACCACTAGCGGGAGGTTCGAGGGGCAGTATTTT. Its protein product is CSATTSGRFEGQYF.

Note on this clonotype: With only one base between it and a far larger clone, this is likely a read error. The CDR3 sequence is CARSEEGPLHF. The CDR3 region has the DNA TGTGCCAGAAGTGAGGAAGGTCCTCTCCACTTT. V gene TRBV6-4 combines with J gene TRBJ1-6; no clear D gene. Germline V lookup: CDR1 MRHNA, CDR2 SNTAGT. This CDR3 region has 11 residues.

This clonotype has ten or more counts. The CDR3 DNA reads TGTGCCATCGCCGGGGACAGGGGATACAATGAGCAGTTCTTC. It encodes CAIAGDRGYNEQFF. The rearrangement joins TRBV10-3 to TRBJ2-1, with 10 bases fitting TRBD1. The CDR3 length is 14 residues. V was pared by 8 bases and J by 4 bases, with 5 bases of the junction left unmatched. Germline V gives CDR1 ENHRY, CDR2 SYGVKD.

This chain uses TRBV27 with TRBJ2-6; no reliable D call. Between the trimmed V and J ends, which lost 5 bases and 0 bases, there was a span of 11 bases. Per germline, CDR1 MNHEY and CDR2 SMNVEV (reference sequence). The CDR3 runs to 16 residues. The CDR3, as DNA: TGTGCCAGCAGTAGGGCATTTACCTCTGGGGCCAACGTCCTGACTTTC. Protein sequence: CASSRAFTSGANVLTF.

This clonotype is termed medium-sized (0.01 to 0.1%). The gene calls are TRBV18 and TRBJ1-4, with a weak D call TRBD1 (6 bases). CDR3 length: 14 residues. Trimming removed 4 bases at V and 6 bases at J, with 12 bases between. Germline loops: CDR1 KGHSH, CDR2 LQKENI. CDR3 in DNA: TGTGCCAGCTCACTCAGTTCAGGGGATGAAAAACTGTTTTTT. Its translation is CASSLSSGDEKLFF.

Of note for this clonotype: One end of the junction is discordant with germline, which a read error may explain. The chain uses TRBV6-5 and TRBJ1-1; the D is unclear. Germline CDR1 is MNHEY and CDR2 is SVGAGI. This CDR3 has 14 residues. The CDR3 protein is CASSYQRSYTEDFF. In DNA form, the CDR3 reads TGTGCCAGCAGTTACCAAAGGAGCTACACTGAAGATTTCTTT.

This clonotype is judged medium-sized (0.01 to 0.1%). The chain combines TRBV5-1 with TRBJ1-4; D call uncertain. V was pared by 0 bases and J by 4 bases, with 7 bases between. The CDR3 runs 14 residues. CDR1 and CDR2 (germline): SGHRS, YFSETQ. In DNA form, the CDR3 reads TGCGCCAGCAGCTTGGGGGATAATAATGAAAAACTGTTTTTT. It translates to CASSLGDNNEKLFF.

The J gene is TRBJ1-2, the V gene TRBV27; D gene uncertain. The CDR3 is 13 residues long. V dropped 5 bases and J dropped 8 bases, with 15 bases sitting between them. Germline V gives CDR1 MNHEY, CDR2 SMNVEV (reference sequence). CDR3 region: CASSGSFGNGYTF. CDR3 nucleotide sequence: TGTGCCAGCAGTGGCTCGTTTGGCAACGGCTACACCTTC.

The chain couples TRBV6-4 to TRBJ1-2; D perhaps matches TRBD1 (5 bases). CDR3 length: 15 amino acids. V lost 7 bases to trimming and J lost 8 bases, with 23 bases between them. Germline V lookup: CDR1 MRHNA, CDR2 SNTAGT. The CDR3 nucleotides are TGTGCCAGCACCACCAGACGGGGCAGGGTGCTCGGCTACACCTTC. Its translation is CASTTRRGRVLGYTF.

To note about this clonotype: A much bigger clone sits one base away, suggesting this may be a read error. The V and J genes are TRBV7-2 and TRBJ2-6; 9 bases are shared with TRBD1. Germline V gene sequence: CDR1 SGHTA, CDR2 FQGNSA. The CDR3 spans 18 residues. CDR3 nucleotides: TGTTCCAGCAGCTCACGTCCCGGGACAGGGTTCGGGGCCAACGTCCTGACTTTC. It codes for CSSSSRPGTGFGANVLTF. Full variable domain (remainder filled in from reference TRBV7-2 and TRBJ2-6): GAGVSQSPSNKVTEKGKDVELRCDPISGHTALYWYRQSLGQGLEFLIYFQGNSAPDKSGLPSDRFSAERTGGSVSTLTIQRTQQEDSAVYLCSSSSRPGTGFGANVLTFGAGSRLTVL.

This rearrangement joins TRBV6-2 or TRBV6-3 to TRBJ2-7; 8 bases are shared with TRBD1. The CDR3 is 16 residues long. Unmatched junction bases numbered 16, after V lost 5 bases and J lost 7 bases. CDR1 MNHEY and CDR2 SVGEGT come from the germline V gene. The CDR3 DNA reads TGTGCCAGCAGTGACCGGGACAGGAGCCTCTCTAGGGAGCAGTACTTC. It specifies CASSDRDRSLSREQYF.

The chain recombines TRBV20-1 with TRBJ1-5; possibly TRBD1 for D (5 bases). Germline-derived CDR1 and CDR2 are DFQATT and SNEGSKA (reference sequence). The CDR3 is 14 amino acids. V gave up 6 bases and J gave up 6 bases, with 18 bases separating them. As DNA, the CDR3 is TGCAGTGCCCGCGGGCGGGGGTTCGCTCAGCCCCAGCATTTT. This codes for CSARGRGFAQPQHF.

This clonotype ranks as medium-sized. The genes are TRBV7-2 and TRBJ2-1; D ambiguous. The CDR3 consists of 13 residues. V dropped 2 bases and J dropped 7 bases, with 9 bases sitting between them. Looked up from germline, CDR1 is SGHTA and CDR2 is FQGNSA. CDR3 amino acids: CASSLMLRNEQFF. The DNA for the CDR3 is TGTGCCAGCAGCTTAATGTTGAGGAATGAGCAGTTCTTC.

The chain links TRBV20-1 to TRBJ1-5; D might be TRBD1 (6 bases). This CDR3 has 15 amino acids. Germline CDR1 and CDR2: DFQATT and SNEGSKA (reference sequence). The ends were cut back, 3 bases at V and 1 base at J, with 13 bases in the middle. In nucleotides, the CDR3 is TGCAGTGCTAGCTCCGGGGGCTTGAGCAATCAGCCCCAGCATTTT. Amino acid sequence: CSASSGGLSNQPQHF.

Of note for this clonotype: A clone one base away is much larger, so this may be a read error. The J gene is TRBJ2-1, the V gene TRBV3-1, with 9 positions matching TRBD2. The V segment lost 4 bases and the J segment 0 bases; nucleotides outside the gene matches: 13. CDR3 size: 19 residues. Germline V CDR1 and CDR2: LGHDT, YNNKEL (reference sequence). The CDR3 DNA sequence: TGTGCCAGCAGCCGCTCGGGACTAGCCGGAGGGGGCTCCTACAATGAGCAGTTCTTC. This gives the protein CASSRSGLAGGGSYNEQFF.

Judged by abundance, this clonotype is medium-sized. The rearrangement uses TRBV2 and TRBJ1-5; a possible D gene is TRBD1 (6 bases). CDR1 SNHLY and CDR2 FYNNEI come from the germline V gene. With 6 bases removed from V and 5 bases from J, the gap between germline ends came to 17 bases. There are 15 residues in the CDR3. CDR3 bases: TGTGCCAGCAGCCTCAACGGGGGCTTAGATCAGCCCCAGCATTTT. This sequence encodes CASSLNGGLDQPQHF.

By share, this clonotype counts as medium-sized. The V gene is TRBV15, the J gene TRBJ2-1; D possibly corresponds to TRBD2 (6 bases). This CDR3 region has 15 residues. V was clipped by 3 bases and J by 10 bases, with 19 bases between them. The germline V gene has CDR1 LNHNV and CDR2 YYDKDF (reference sequence). CDR3 bases: TGTGCCACCAGCAGGCGGACTACCTCGCTAGGGGAGCAGTTCTTC. Its protein is CATSRRTTSLGEQFF.

With regard to this clonotype: Since a much larger clone is just one base distant, this may be a read error. V usage is TRBV12-3 or TRBV12-4 and J usage is TRBJ2-7; the D is unclear. Trimming took 7 bases from V and 2 from J, leaving 15 bases between them. This CDR3 contains 14 residues. DNA of the CDR3: TGTGCCAGCAATGACATGTGCTCCCCCTACGAGCAGTACTTC. As protein: CASNDMCSPYEQYF.

The J gene is TRBJ1-4, the V gene TRBV18; the D is unclear. In germline, CDR1 is KGHSH, CDR2 LQKENI. The V end was cut by 1 base, the J end by 2 bases, with 14 bases between. This CDR3 spans 17 amino acids. CDR3 amino acids: CASSPLALGSTNEKLFF. The CDR3 DNA is TGTGCCAGCTCACCACTCGCCCTGGGGAGTACTAATGAAAAACTGTTTTTT.

Relative to its sample, this clonotype is medium-sized. The J gene is TRBJ1-6, the V gene TRBV20-1; 8 bases align to TRBD1. CDR1 and CDR2 (germline): DFQATT, SNEGSKA (reference sequence). The CDR3 length is 14 residues. V gave up 6 bases and J gave up 5 bases; unmatched junction bases: 6. In nucleotides, the CDR3 is TGCAGTGCCGGCGACAGGGGCAATAATTCACCCCTCCACTTT. Protein: CSAGDRGNNSPLHF.

This clonotype qualifies as medium-sized. The chain carries TRBV20-1 and TRBJ2-7, with D unresolved. Trimming took off 3 bases at V and 6 bases at J, with 12 bases between the two ends. Per germline, CDR1 DFQATT and CDR2 SNEGSKA (reference sequence). The CDR3 sequence is 12 residues long. The CDR3: CSASWRSTEQYF. CDR3 coding DNA: TGCAGTGCTAGTTGGCGGTCTACCGAGCAGTACTTC.

In its sample, this clonotype is medium-sized. J is TRBJ2-5 and V is TRBV11-2; 12 nucleotides line up with TRBD2. In germline, CDR1 is SGHAT, CDR2 FQNNGV. Unmatched junction bases numbered 10, after V lost 1 base and J lost 7 bases. CDR3 length: 17 residues. CDR3 DNA: TGTGCCAGCAGCTTAGTCCCTAGCGGGGGGGCAACTGTGACCCAGTACTTC. Protein sequence: CASSLVPSGGATVTQYF.

At least ten counts were recorded for this clonotype. The chain is built from TRBV3-1 and TRBJ2-1; 9 nucleotides line up with TRBD1. Germline V CDR1 and CDR2: LGHDT, YNNKEL (reference sequence). This CDR3 has 17 amino acids. V lost 3 bases to trimming and J lost 0 bases; unmatched junction nucleotides: 6. The CDR3 protein is CASSQGGQGLSYNEQFF. The CDR3 region has the DNA TGTGCCAGCAGCCAGGGGGGACAGGGCCTCTCCTACAATGAGCAGTTCTTC.

This chain links TRBV5-4 with TRBJ1-2; D uncertain. Germline V gene data show CDR1 as SGHNT and CDR2 as YYREEE (reference sequence). The CDR3 length is 14 residues. V was clipped by 0 bases and J by 3 bases, with 9 bases between them. The CDR3 region has the DNA TGTGCCAGCAGCTTGGCCAGTCAGGACTATGGCTACACCTTC. Translated: CASSLASQDYGYTF.

The chain employs TRBV12-3 or TRBV12-4 and TRBJ2-7, with D maybe TRBD1 (5 bases). The CDR3 is made up of 15 amino acids. V was pared by 6 bases and J by 3 bases, with 18 bases between. CDR3: CASSPMLTGNYEQYF. The DNA for the CDR3 is TGTGCCAGCAGCCCCATGCTCACAGGTAACTACGAGCAGTACTTC.

V is TRBV6-2 or TRBV6-3 and J is TRBJ1-2; 8 bases fit TRBD1. This CDR3 is built from 18 residues. Germline CDR1 reads MNHEY; CDR2 reads SVGEGT. The V and J ends lost 0 bases and 1 base, in that order; junction bases with no gene match: 10. CDR3 DNA: TGTGCCAGCAGTTACTCGGTGGGGACAGGTAGCATTAACTATGGCTACACCTTC. This encodes CASSYSVGTGSINYGYTF.

The rearrangement uses TRBV7-2 and TRBJ1-1; 10 bases map to TRBD1. The ends lost 6 bases at V and 11 bases at J; junction bases unmatched: 9. CDR1 and CDR2 from the germline V gene are SGHTA and FQGNSA. The CDR3 is made up of 13 amino acids. CDR3 sequence reads: CASRPTTGGRAFF. CDR3 in DNA: TGTGCCAGCAGACCAACGACAGGGGGCAGGGCTTTCTTT.

Regarding this clonotype: A read error is the likely source, as a far larger clone sits one nucleotide away. The CDR3 loop reads CASSDKVHPISRGYTF. The CDR3 DNA follows: TGTGCCAGCAGTGATAAAGTACATCCAATTTCTAGAGGCTACACCTTC. The chain recombines TRBV6-4 with TRBJ1-2, with D hard to call. In germline, CDR1 is MRHNA, CDR2 SNTAGT. V gave up 3 bases and J gave up 8 bases, with 22 bases separating them. This CDR3 has 16 residues.

This clonotype was seen a single time. V and J are TRBV18 and TRBJ2-7; D not resolved. Germline CDR1 and CDR2: KGHSH and LQKENI. CDR3 length equals 13 residues. Trimming cost V 10 bases and J 1 base, with 14 bases left between them. The CDR3 protein is CATKVKGSYEQYF. Written as DNA, the CDR3 is TGTGCCACCAAGGTCAAAGGGTCCTACGAGCAGTACTTC.